Each of the 28 T cell receptor beta chains below was sequenced from the same sample in a study of blood T cell repertoires in COVID-19. Only in-frame clones appear in the TCRdb table, and some are missing; sequencing was by immunoSEQ multiplex PCR. The sample has approximately 250,000 clones; approximately 80% are singletons. Sequencing input: peripheral blood. The receptors stem from a human donor in a cohort sampled during active COVID-19.

The chain recombines TRBV12-3 or TRBV12-4 with TRBJ2-1, with D maybe TRBD2 (5 bases). With 3 bases removed from V and 12 bases from J, the gap between germline ends came to 12 bases. This CDR3 spans 12 amino acids. This CDR3 is CASSFTRLGQFF. The CDR3 DNA follows: TGTGCCAGCAGTTTCACTAGACTGGGGCAGTTCTTC.

This clone was seen a handful of times. The J gene is TRBJ1-2, the V gene TRBV6-5, with 9 bases identical to TRBD1. The CDR3 length is 12 residues. Germline V lookup: CDR1 MNHEY, CDR2 SVGAGI. Trimming removed 6 bases from V and 10 bases from J; junction bases left unmatched: 6. Here the CDR3 reads CASSVGQGAYTF. CDR3 coding DNA: TGTGCCAGCAGCGTGGGACAGGGCGCCTACACCTTC.

The CDR3 sequence: CASRSKTGSGEQYF. The CDR3 bases are TGTGCCAGCAGATCCAAGACAGGGAGCGGCGAGCAGTACTTC. The chain uses TRBV27 and TRBJ2-7; 7 positions agree with TRBD1. After removal of 6 bases from V and 6 bases from J, the junction contained 11 bases not matched to a gene. CDR1 and CDR2 from the germline V gene are MNHEY and SMNVEV (reference sequence). This CDR3 is built from 14 residues.

The DNA for the CDR3 is TGCGCCAGCAGCCAAGGATGGAGGGGGCACACTGAAGCTTTCTTT. Translating it yields CASSQGWRGHTEAFF. V and J are TRBV4-1 and TRBJ1-1; 7 positions agree with TRBD1. Unmatched junction bases numbered 5, after V lost 1 base and J lost 3 bases. The CDR3 has 15 residues. Per the germline V gene, CDR1 is MGHRA and CDR2 is YSYEKL.

The rearrangement uses TRBV19 and TRBJ2-2; D is uncertain. The CDR3 length is 14 residues. V lost 3 bases and J lost 2, with 7 bases in between. CDR1 and CDR2 (germline): LNHDA, SQIVND (reference sequence). The CDR3 loop reads CASSISPNTGELFF. The CDR3 coding sequence is TGTGCCAGTAGTATTAGCCCTAACACCGGGGAGCTGTTTTTT. The full variable domain, its missing parts supplied by reference TRBV19 and TRBJ2-2, is DGGITQSPKYLFRKEGQNVTLSCEQNLNHDAMYWYRQDPGQGLRLIYYSQIVNDFQKGDIAEGYSVSREKKESFPLTVTSAQKNPTAFYLCASSISPNTGELFFGEGSRLTVL.

This clone occurred a few times. J is TRBJ1-6 and V is TRBV4-1; D perhaps matches TRBD1 (6 bases). CDR1 and CDR2 from the germline V gene are MGHRA and YSYEKL. CDR3 length equals 16 residues. V lost 3 bases to trimming and J lost 4 bases, with 13 bases between them. CDR3 DNA sequence: TGCGCCAGCAGCCACCTAGTGGACAGTTATAATTCACCCCTCCACTTT. Translated: CASSHLVDSYNSPLHF.

This chain uses TRBV5-1 with TRBJ2-5; no definite D call. Trimming cost V 6 bases and J 0 bases, with 6 bases left between them. Germline values: CDR1 SGHRS, CDR2 YFSETQ. This CDR3 is built from 12 residues. The CDR3 DNA sequence: TGCGCCAGCAACTATAACCAAGAGACCCAGTACTTC. It specifies CASNYNQETQYF.

The chain has TRBV5-4 and TRBJ2-3; 10 bases map to TRBD2. This CDR3 is built from 15 residues. CDR1 is SGHNT, CDR2 YYREEE, per germline (reference sequence). The J segment lost 4 bases and the V segment lost 4 bases, leaving 6 bases of the junction unmatched. This CDR3 reads CASSRAGGRADTQYF. The CDR3, as DNA: TGTGCCAGCAGCCGAGCGGGAGGGAGGGCAGATACGCAGTATTTT.

Here the CDR3 DNA reads TGTGCCAGCAAGATTACCCCGGACAGGGTGAATTCACCCCTCCACTTT. This encodes CASKITPDRVNSPLHF. The chain employs TRBV27 and TRBJ1-6, with 8 bases lining up with TRBD1. Germline V gives CDR1 MNHEY, CDR2 SMNVEV (reference sequence). J was trimmed by 7 bases and V by 7 bases; bases with no gene match: 12. This CDR3 is 16 amino acids long.

The V and J genes are TRBV4-3 and TRBJ2-1; a weak D match, TRBD1 (5 bases). V dropped 0 bases and J dropped 5 bases, with 14 bases sitting between them. In germline, CDR1 is LGHNA, CDR2 YSLEER. The CDR3 covers 16 residues. CDR3 sequence: CASSQDQFRENNEQFF. The CDR3 DNA sequence: TGCGCCAGCAGCCAAGATCAGTTCAGGGAAAACAATGAGCAGTTCTTC.

CDR3 bases: TGCGCCAGCGCCGCTTTAGGGGCCTGCAATCAGCCCCAGCATTTT. Encoded protein: CASAALGACNQPQHF. The chain combines TRBV23-1 with TRBJ1-5; a possible D gene is TRBD1 (5 bases). TRBV23-1 is known as an ORF, though its function is uncertain. The CDR3 sequence is 15 residues long. V was trimmed by 8 bases and J by 2 bases, leaving 16 bases between them.

The CDR3 spells CASSTDRGGFFGYTF. The CDR3 DNA reads TGTGCCAGCAGTACTGACAGGGGGGGGTTCTTTGGCTACACCTTC. The V and J genes are TRBV2 and TRBJ1-2, with 9 bases lining up with TRBD1. From germline, CDR1 is SNHLY and CDR2 FYNNEI. This CDR3 contains 15 residues. The ends lost 5 bases at V and 7 bases at J; junction bases unmatched: 11.

There are a few counts of this clone. The chain recombines TRBV7-9 with TRBJ1-6, with TRBD1 identical over 9 bases. V shed 5 bases and J 9 bases; nucleotides not matched to a gene: 5. The CDR3 spans 14 residues. Germline CDR1 reads SEHNR; CDR2 reads FQNEAQ (reference sequence). DNA for the CDR3: TGTGCCAGCAGCCCGGGACAGGGAGGTTCACCCCTCCACTTT. This translates into CASSPGQGGSPLHF.

The V and J genes are TRBV28 and TRBJ1-2, with D perhaps TRBD1 (6 bases). The CDR3 sequence is 16 residues long. CDR1 and CDR2 (germline): MDHEN, SYDVKM. V was trimmed by 2 bases and J by 3 bases, leaving 16 bases between them. CDR3 coding DNA: TGTGCCAGCAGTTTAGGTGCCCGGCAGGGGCACTATGGCTACACCTTC. It encodes CASSLGARQGHYGYTF.

This clone was detected once. The chain recombines TRBV4-1 with TRBJ1-2, with no clear D. The V gene's germline CDR1 is MGHRA and CDR2 YSYEKL. Trimming removed 0 bases at V and 2 bases at J, with 7 bases between. CDR3 length: 14 amino acids. The CDR3 region is CASSQEAANYGYTF. CDR3 bases: TGCGCCAGCAGCCAAGAGGCAGCGAACTATGGCTACACCTTC.

V is TRBV27 and J is TRBJ1-6; D is possibly TRBD1 (6 bases). V gave up 4 bases and J gave up 5 bases, with 18 bases separating them. CDR3 size: 17 residues. Looked up from germline, CDR1 is MNHEY and CDR2 is SMNVEV (reference sequence). CDR3 loop: CASSSPGSTGDNSPLHF. The CDR3 DNA sequence: TGTGCCAGCAGTTCCCCGGGTTCGACAGGAGATAATTCACCCCTCCACTTT.

This clone has just one count. The V and J genes are TRBV5-1 and TRBJ2-5; 9 bases align to TRBD1. Germline-derived CDR1 and CDR2 are SGHRS and YFSETQ. The CDR3 runs to 17 residues. V gave up 4 bases and J gave up 2 bases; unmatched junction bases: 12. This chain's CDR3 is CASSPGRRDRVQETQYF. The CDR3 DNA is TGCGCCAGCAGCCCAGGAAGACGGGACAGGGTTCAAGAGACCCAGTACTTC.

The chain is built from TRBV7-9 and TRBJ2-5, with D tentatively TRBD2 (5 bases). The germline gives CDR1 SEHNR, CDR2 FQNEAQ (reference sequence). Deletions cut 5 bases from V and 2 bases from J, with 12 bases between. This CDR3 has 14 residues. The CDR3 sequence is CASSSLRTQETQYF. CDR3 DNA: TGTGCCAGCAGCAGCCTCAGGACTCAAGAGACCCAGTACTTC.

The J gene is TRBJ2-3, the V gene TRBV5-1, with a weak D call TRBD1 (6 bases). The CDR3 length is 13 residues. Germline-derived CDR1 and CDR2 are SGHRS and YFSETQ. The V end lost 6 bases, the J end lost 6 bases, and 14 bases lay between the germline ends. The CDR3 sequence: CASTPGDRDTQYF. For the CDR3, the DNA is TGCGCCAGCACCCCAGGGGATCGGGATACGCAGTATTTT.

This clone was detected only once. This chain links TRBV5-8 with TRBJ1-2; no definite D call. Germline V gene sequence: CDR1 SGHTS, CDR2 YDEGEE. V dropped 5 bases and J dropped 4 bases, with 18 bases sitting between them. This CDR3 contains 15 residues. The CDR3 loop is CASRINPTGSYGYTF. CDR3 sequence (DNA): TGTGCCAGCAGAATTAACCCTACGGGGAGCTATGGCTACACCTTC.

The J gene is TRBJ2-3, the V gene TRBV27; 8 nucleotides align to TRBD2. CDR1 and CDR2 from the germline V gene are MNHEY and SMNVEV (reference sequence). The CDR3 is 16 residues long. V was pared by 6 bases and J by 4 bases, with 12 bases of the junction left unmatched. CDR3 coding DNA: TGTGCCAGCAGCCATATTTGGTCTAGCGGGCCAGATACGCAGTATTTT. Protein sequence: CASSHIWSSGPDTQYF.

The chain uses TRBV4-1 and TRBJ1-2; D gene ambiguous. This CDR3 spans 15 amino acids. The V gene's germline CDR1 is MGHRA and CDR2 YSYEKL. Trimming stripped 3 bases from V and 4 bases from J, with 15 bases between. As DNA, the CDR3 is TGCGCCAGCAGCCAGGGTGACGGGTCTCGCTATGGCTACACCTTC. Translating it yields CASSQGDGSRYGYTF.

This chain uses TRBV11-2 with TRBJ2-3, with a possible D match to TRBD1 (5 bases). Germline assignment: CDR1 SGHAT and CDR2 FQNNGV. The CDR3 extends over 14 amino acids. V was cut by 5 bases and J by 7 bases, with 16 bases left in between. The CDR3 region has the DNA TGTGCCAGCAGCCCCAGTGGGGCTGGTAATACGCAGTATTTT. It specifies CASSPSGAGNTQYF.

The chain couples TRBV14 to TRBJ2-7; D uncertain. This CDR3 is built from 12 residues. Germline V gives CDR1 SGHDN, CDR2 FVKESK. V was clipped by 2 bases and J by 3 bases, with 5 bases between them. The CDR3 coding sequence is TGTGCCAGCAGCCAATTCGGCTACGAGCAGTACTTC. It is translated as CASSQFGYEQYF.

This chain links TRBV28 with TRBJ2-7; TRBD1 aligns across 10 bases. The germline V gene encodes CDR1 MDHEN and CDR2 SYDVKM. The CDR3 runs 15 residues. V was clipped by 5 bases and J by 3 bases; unmatched bases: 7. CDR3 region: CASSPTTGGGYEQYF. CDR3 in DNA: TGTGCCAGCAGTCCCACGACAGGGGGCGGCTACGAGCAGTACTTC.

The chain recombines TRBV6-5 with TRBJ1-5; no definite D call. Trimming removed 7 bases at V and 3 bases at J, with 16 bases between. CDR3 length: 15 residues. Germline assignment: CDR1 MNHEY and CDR2 SVGAGI. The CDR3 coding sequence is TGTGCCAGCAATCGGTTTAGCAGTACCAATCAGCCCCAGCATTTT. This encodes CASNRFSSTNQPQHF.

The gene calls are TRBV3-1 (or the pseudogene TRBV3-2) and TRBJ2-7, with 9 bases lining up with TRBD1. The CDR3 totals 16 residues. V shed 8 bases and J 3 bases; nucleotides not matched to a gene: 14. Germline V gene lookup returns CDR1 LGHDT and CDR2 YNNKEL (reference sequence). In nucleotides, the CDR3 is TGTGCCAGCTCTTACGGCGGTGGACAGGGGATCTACGAGCAGTACTTC. Translation gives CASSYGGGQGIYEQYF.

The chain carries TRBV10-2 and TRBJ2-7; D is possibly TRBD2 (6 bases). The CDR3 sequence is 16 residues long. Per germline, CDR1 WSHSY and CDR2 SAAADI. V was clipped by 3 bases and J by 0 bases, with 15 bases between them. CDR3 sequence: CASSDLSGHLSYEQYF. CDR3 bases: TGCGCCAGCAGTGACCTTAGCGGACACCTCTCCTACGAGCAGTACTTC.